This T cell receptor (beta chain) was captured by sequencing in a study of T-cell memory formation after mild COVID-19 (dated by TCRdb to 2020 to 2023). At the level of the whole study: TCR sequence clusters from the two donors were found to be largely donor specific. T-cell clones expanding and contracting after mild COVID-19 in two donors were tracked by longitudinal TCRalpha and TCRbeta repertoire sequencing. Two young, previously healthy adult volunteers, one female and one male, were included in the cohort.

Findings and caveats that apply to the study as a whole: SARS-CoV-2 specificity was not confirmed for the second-wave clones peaking on day 37. Clones contracting from day 15 to 85 had balanced CD4/CD8 phenotypes, while a second wave expanding from day 15 to 37 was biased towards CD4+. Only two mild cases were covered by the study, and larger cohorts that include severe cases with pre-infection samples were considered necessary. Some responding clones were detected in pre-infection memory, which suggested that pre-existing cross-reactive memory T cells had joined the SARS-CoV-2 response. Contracting CD4+ clones were found mainly in CM and EM memory subsets, while CD8+ clones were enriched in EMRA.

TCRdb lists the instrument as Illumina NovaSeq 6000. TCRalpha and TCRbeta cDNA libraries were built by 5'RACE with constant-segment primers, adding sample barcodes and unique molecular identifiers. RNA was extracted from every sample with Trizol reagent. Amplification of the libraries took two PCR steps, and the second step added a second sample barcode plus Illumina TruSeq adapters. Libraries were sequenced on an Illumina NovaSeq with 2 x 150 bp paired-end reads. Processing in the source paper ran as follows. Reads were demultiplexed and collapsed into UMI-guided consensus sequences with migec v1.2.7. Using mixcr v2.1.11, UMI consensuses were aligned to TRA and TRB V and J templates and then assembled into clonotypes. A clonotype was counted as expanded or contracted only if both edgeR and NoisET called the change significant, with noise models trained on biological replicates. For edgeR calls, the thresholds were a false discovery rate-adjusted p below 0.01 and a log2 fold-change of 1. PCA with hierarchical clustering of max-normalized trajectories of the 1000 most abundant clonotypes was used as exploratory dynamics analysis. The CD4 or CD8 phenotype of responding clones was assigned using the separately sequenced CD4+ and CD8+ repertoires. TCRdb ran its own pipeline on the public reads, namely fastp trimming at Q25 and MiXCR clone calling, and kept in-frame beta chains. A single entry per CDR3 protein holds the most common genes and DNA from its merged rows. TCRdb assigned the V and J calls; the authors' analysis was not used. This sample has some 150,000 distinct CDR3 sequences in its table, and 13% to 15% of those were observed once. The ten largest clonotypes hold 28% of the sample.

Ficoll-Paque density gradient centrifugation was the method used to isolate PBMCs. In regard to this clonotype: This receptor's antigen is unknown. Per-base qualities were not stored, and no clone one base away is much larger.

Reading from cysteine to phenylalanine, the CDR3 counts 17 amino acids. CDR3 DNA only is kept here, 51 bases in frame from base 1. For this chain, trimming is 3 bases at the V end and 5 bases at the J end, and the number of junction bases without a gene match is 15. According to the germline V gene, CDR1 reads SGDLS and CDR2 reads YYNGEE. Sequenced: PBMCs or a T cell subset sorted from them (not recorded which). The receptor comes from an adult woman who had mild COVID-19 (a few samples of this study predate the infection). The sample titles of this study are shuffled in the database, so cell type and time point are left out; the donor was told from shared clones. The chain is assembled from TRBV9 and TRBJ1-1; TRBD1 aligns with 8 central bases. At the DNA level, the sequence is TGTGCCAGCAGCGCGCAGGGGGCGCCCGGAGGGATGACTGAAGCTTTCTTT. Protein translation: CASSAQGAPGGMTEAFF.